This T cell receptor beta chain is from a study of a mutant IDH1 vaccine in newly diagnosed glioma. As for the study in general: Commencement of vaccination occurred 4-6 weeks following radiotherapy alone, or concurrently with temozolomide cycles. Therapy received beforehand was radiotherapy, temozolomide, or both, with most patients given both.

On this clone: Its cognate antigen is unknown.

This CDR3 is built from 14 residues. The trim removed 5 bases at V and 4 bases at J, leaving 7 bases unmatched. Germline V lookup: CDR1 SGHNT, CDR2 YYREEE (reference sequence). Sequencing used immunoSEQ multiplex PCR; TCRdb keeps in-frame clones, though not all of them. The data contain 45,000 to 60,000 clones, around 90% of them singletons. Study-wide findings and caveats: Across multiple MHC alleles, 93.3% of patients had vaccine-induced responses.

Time point here: week 35, safety follow-up. Each dose of the vaccine consisted of 300 ug of mutant IDH1 20-mer peptide, with topical imiquimod. Eight vaccinations reached patients in weeks 1, 3, 5, 7, 11, 15, 19 and 23. The sequenced sample was PBMCs, obtained from a glioma patient whose treatment included an IDH1 peptide vaccine. The chain uses TRBV5-4 and TRBJ1-1, with 8 bases that match TRBD1. This TCR was recovered from a woman between 35 and 50 years old with glioma. In DNA, the CDR3 is TGTGCCAGCAGTTCCAACAGGGGGGGCACTGAAGCTTTCTTT. Translating gives CASSSNRGGTEAFF.